This record concerns one TCR beta chain sequence. This clone has a single count. Its antigen specificity is not known. It has no much larger one-base neighbor in the sample; base qualities were not kept. Separate from the approximately 700-subject first cohort, the validation cohort of more than 90 subjects was the group to which the donors belonged. The sample is drawn from a study of cytomegalovirus exposure and HLA in healthy donors (dated by TCRdb to between 2016 and 2019). Concerning the study at large: According to a later analysis, the roughly 120 validation repertoires were produced on the same platform as the 700 or so repertoires of the first cohort. The study aimed to test whether cataloging public T cell receptors could reveal signatures of past pathogen exposure. In addition to the first cohort of around 670 subjects, a separate validation cohort of 120 different subjects was used. To predict cytomegalovirus infection status, the study combined high-throughput TCR immunosequencing, statistical association of individual TCRs with disease status, and machine learning.

Broad study findings and their caveats: Across donors, most TCR sequences were observed very rarely, whereas some public TCRs were present in many individuals. The study gave a list of 150 to 200 TCR beta chains associated with cytomegalovirus. According to the authors, the approach could potentially be generalized to other disease states and immunological phenotypes. A later analysis found that TCRs clustered in the first cohort also tended to co-occur in the roughly 110 validation repertoires, with 94% of cluster scores above 0. A later analysis had no HLA typing for the validation cohort, so co-occurrence there was scored across all 120 or so repertoires. The classifier was reported to diagnose cytomegalovirus status with high specificity and sensitivity in both the original and validation cohorts. In vitro tests confirmed that a few of the cytomegalovirus-associated TCR beta chains recognize cytomegalovirus antigens.

Libraries were constructed by the immunoSEQ multiplex PCR assay. The original pipeline was this. A statistical classification framework was built to diagnose cytomegalovirus status from the catalog of TCR beta chain sequences. TCRdb took over this immuneACCESS table, retaining in-frame rearrangements with V and J assigned. Such tables are incomplete; in checked studies, under half of the missing clones stem from an unresolved V gene, and the remainder is unexplained. That table furnishes V, J and clone size, whereas the DNA furnished D and trimming. The sample data list 150,000 to 200,000 clones, and about 79% of these were observed just once. The ten top clones hold around 15% of the sample. The germline V gene encodes CDR1 SGHVS and CDR2 FQNEAQ. V and J lose 1 base and 10 bases, and a span of 17 bases separates them. The CDR3 holds 15 amino acids from the cysteine to the phenylalanine. Only the CDR3 part of the read is kept: 45 bases, read in frame from the first base.

This clonotype was obtained from a woman aged 25 to 39 in good health and CMV-seropositive. The chain joins TRBV7-8 to TRBJ1-3; perhaps TRBD1 is the D gene, with 6 bases matching. The sequenced sample was PBMCs. The DNA sequence is TGTGCCAGCAGCTTAGATGGGACAAACACCGGAACCATATATTTT. The translation is CASSLDGTNTGTIYF.